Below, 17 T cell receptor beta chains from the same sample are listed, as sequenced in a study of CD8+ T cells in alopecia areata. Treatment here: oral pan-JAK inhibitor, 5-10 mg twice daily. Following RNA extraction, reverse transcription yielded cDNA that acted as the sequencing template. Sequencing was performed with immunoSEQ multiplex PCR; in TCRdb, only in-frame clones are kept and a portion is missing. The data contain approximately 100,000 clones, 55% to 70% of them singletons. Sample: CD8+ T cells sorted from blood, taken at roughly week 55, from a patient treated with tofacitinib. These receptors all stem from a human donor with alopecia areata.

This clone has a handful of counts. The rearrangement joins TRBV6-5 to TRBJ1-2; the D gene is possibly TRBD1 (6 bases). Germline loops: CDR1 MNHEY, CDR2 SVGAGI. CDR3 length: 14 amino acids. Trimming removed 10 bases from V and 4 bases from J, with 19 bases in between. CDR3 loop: CATMGGGSIYGYTF. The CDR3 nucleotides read TGTGCCACCATGGGGGGGGGCAGCATCTATGGCTACACCTTC.

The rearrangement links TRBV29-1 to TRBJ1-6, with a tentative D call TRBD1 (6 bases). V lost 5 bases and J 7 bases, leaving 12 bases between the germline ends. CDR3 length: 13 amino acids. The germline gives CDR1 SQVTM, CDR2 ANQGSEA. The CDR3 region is CSVRGGINSPLHF. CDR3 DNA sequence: TGCAGCGTTAGAGGGGGGATAAATTCACCCCTCCACTTT.

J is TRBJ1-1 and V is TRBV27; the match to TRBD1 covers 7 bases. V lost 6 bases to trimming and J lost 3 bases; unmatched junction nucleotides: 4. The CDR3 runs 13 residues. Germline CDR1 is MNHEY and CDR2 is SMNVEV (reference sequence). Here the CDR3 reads CASSQQGYTEAFF. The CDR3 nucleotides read TGTGCCAGCAGCCAACAGGGGTACACTGAAGCTTTCTTT.

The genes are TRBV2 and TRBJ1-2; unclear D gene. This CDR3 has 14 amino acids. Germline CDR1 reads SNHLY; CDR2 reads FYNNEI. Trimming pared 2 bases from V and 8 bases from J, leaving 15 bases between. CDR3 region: CASSERRAEEGYTF. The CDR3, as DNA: TGTGCCAGCAGTGAAAGGCGGGCTGAGGAAGGCTACACCTTC.

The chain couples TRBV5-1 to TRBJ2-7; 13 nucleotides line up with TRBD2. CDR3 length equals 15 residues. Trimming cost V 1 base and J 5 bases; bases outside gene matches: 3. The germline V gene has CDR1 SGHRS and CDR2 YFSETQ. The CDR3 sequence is CASSLSTSGGNEQYF. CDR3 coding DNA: TGCGCCAGCAGCTTGTCGACTAGCGGGGGGAACGAGCAGTACTTC.

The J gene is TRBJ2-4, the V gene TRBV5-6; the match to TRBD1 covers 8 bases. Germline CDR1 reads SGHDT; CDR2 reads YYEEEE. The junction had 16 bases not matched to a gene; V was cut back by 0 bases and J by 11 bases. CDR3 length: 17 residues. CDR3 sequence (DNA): TGTGCCAGCAGCTTGGACAGGGACAGGTGGTACCCAACTGTTCAGTACTTC. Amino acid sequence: CASSLDRDRWYPTVQYF.

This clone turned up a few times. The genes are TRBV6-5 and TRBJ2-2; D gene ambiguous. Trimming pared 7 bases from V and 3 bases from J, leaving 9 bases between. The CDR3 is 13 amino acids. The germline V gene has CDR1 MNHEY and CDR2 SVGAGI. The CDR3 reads CASKGQDTGELFF. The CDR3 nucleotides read TGTGCCAGCAAGGGCCAAGACACCGGGGAGCTGTTTTTT.

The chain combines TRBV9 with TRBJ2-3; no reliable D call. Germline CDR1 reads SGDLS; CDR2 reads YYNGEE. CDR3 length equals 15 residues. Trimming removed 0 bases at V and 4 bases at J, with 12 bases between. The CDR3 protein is CASSVELFRADTQYF. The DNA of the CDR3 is TGTGCCAGCAGCGTAGAACTCTTTAGGGCAGATACGCAGTATTTT.

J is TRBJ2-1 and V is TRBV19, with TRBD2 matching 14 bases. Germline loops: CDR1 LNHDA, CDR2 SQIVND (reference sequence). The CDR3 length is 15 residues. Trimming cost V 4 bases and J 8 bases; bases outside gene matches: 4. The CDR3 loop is CASSTRLAGGHEQFF. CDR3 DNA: TGTGCCAGTAGTACGAGACTAGCGGGGGGGCATGAGCAGTTCTTC.

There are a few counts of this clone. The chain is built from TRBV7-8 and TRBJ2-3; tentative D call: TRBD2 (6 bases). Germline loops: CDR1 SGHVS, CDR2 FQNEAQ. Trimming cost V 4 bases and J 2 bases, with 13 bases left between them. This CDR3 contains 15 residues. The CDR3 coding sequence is TGTGCCAGCAGCTCCCGTGGGGGGTACACAGATACGCAGTATTTT. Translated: CASSSRGGYTDTQYF.

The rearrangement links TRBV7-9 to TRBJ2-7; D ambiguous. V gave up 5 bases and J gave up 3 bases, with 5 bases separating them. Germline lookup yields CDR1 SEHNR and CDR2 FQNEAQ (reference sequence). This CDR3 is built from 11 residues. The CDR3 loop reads CASSPDYEQYF. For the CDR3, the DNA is TGTGCCAGCAGCCCAGACTACGAGCAGTACTTC.

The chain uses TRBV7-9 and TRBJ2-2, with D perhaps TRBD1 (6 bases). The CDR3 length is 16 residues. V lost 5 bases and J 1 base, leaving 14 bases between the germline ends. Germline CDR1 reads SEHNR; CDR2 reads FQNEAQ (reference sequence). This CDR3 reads CASSPPGHMNTGELFF. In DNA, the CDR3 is TGTGCCAGCAGCCCACCGGGACACATGAACACCGGGGAGCTGTTTTTT.

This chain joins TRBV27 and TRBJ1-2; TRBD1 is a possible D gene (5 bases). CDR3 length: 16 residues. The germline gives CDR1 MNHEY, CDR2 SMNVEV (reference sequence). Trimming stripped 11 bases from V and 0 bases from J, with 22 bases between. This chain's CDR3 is CAGTRGANNPNYGYTF. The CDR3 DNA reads TGTGCCGGTACAAGGGGCGCCAATAACCCTAACTATGGCTACACCTTC.

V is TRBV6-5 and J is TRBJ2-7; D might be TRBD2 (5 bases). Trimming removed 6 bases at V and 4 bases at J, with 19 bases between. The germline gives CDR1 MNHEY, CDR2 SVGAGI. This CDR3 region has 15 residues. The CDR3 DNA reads TGTGCCAGCAGCCGAACTCCGGAGGCCTGGTACGAGCAGTACTTC. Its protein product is CASSRTPEAWYEQYF.

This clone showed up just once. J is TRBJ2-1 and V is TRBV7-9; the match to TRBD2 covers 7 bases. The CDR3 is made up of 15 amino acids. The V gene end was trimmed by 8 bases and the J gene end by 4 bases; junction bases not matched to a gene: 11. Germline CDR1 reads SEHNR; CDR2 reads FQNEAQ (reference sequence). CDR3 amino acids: CASRTRTSAYNEQFF. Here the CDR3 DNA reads TGTGCCAGCCGAACCCGGACTAGTGCGTACAATGAGCAGTTCTTC.

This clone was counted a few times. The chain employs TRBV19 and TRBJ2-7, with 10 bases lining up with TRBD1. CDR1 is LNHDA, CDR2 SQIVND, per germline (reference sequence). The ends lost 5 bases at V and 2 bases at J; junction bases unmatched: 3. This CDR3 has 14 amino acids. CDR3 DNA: TGTGCCAGTAGTTGGACAGGGGGTACCTACGAGCAGTACTTC. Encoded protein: CASSWTGGTYEQYF.

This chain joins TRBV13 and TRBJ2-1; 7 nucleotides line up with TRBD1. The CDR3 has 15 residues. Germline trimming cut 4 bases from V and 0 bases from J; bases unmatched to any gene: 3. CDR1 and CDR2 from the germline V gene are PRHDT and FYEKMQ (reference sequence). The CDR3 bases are TGTGCCAGCAGCTCGGGACAGAGCTCCTACAATGAGCAGTTCTTC. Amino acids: CASSSGQSSYNEQFF.